These 9 T cell receptor beta chains were all obtained from the same sample, sequenced in a study of cytomegalovirus exposure and HLA in healthy donors. The PCR was carried out with 60 Vbeta primers and 13 Jbeta primers. The assay was immunoSEQ multiplex PCR, and TCRdb's table has in-frame clones only and misses some. The sample yields under 250,000 clones, over 80% seen once. Sequencing was performed on PBMCs. The receptors come from a boy under 10 years old in good health and CMV-seronegative.

The J gene is TRBJ1-3, the V gene TRBV7-6; D gene ambiguous. V was pared by 5 bases and J by 2 bases, with 13 bases between. This CDR3 is 15 amino acids long. The germline CDR1 and CDR2 sequences are SGHVS and FNYEAQ. CDR3 in amino acids: CASSHEAGTGNTIYF. As DNA, the CDR3 is TGTGCCAGCAGCCATGAGGCGGGGACTGGAAACACCATATATTTT. The variable domain in full, with the rest retrieved from reference TRBV7-6 and TRBJ1-3, is GAGVSQSPRYKVTKRGQDVALRCDPISGHVSLYWYRQALGQGPEFLTYFNYEAQQDKSGLPNDRFSAERPEGSISTLTIQRTEQRDSAMYRCASSHEAGTGNTIYFGEGSWLTVV.

This rearrangement joins TRBV9 to TRBJ2-7, with 9 bases that match TRBD2. Germline V gene data show CDR1 as SGDLS and CDR2 as YYNGEE. The length of the CDR3 is 13 residues. The ends lost 3 bases at V and 12 bases at J; junction bases unmatched: 10. CDR3 nucleotides: TGTGCCAGCAGCGCCTATAGGGGGACTAGCTCGTACTTC. Its translation is CASSAYRGTSSYF.

In its sample, this clone was seen once. This rearrangement joins TRBV6-6 to TRBJ1-3; 7 positions match TRBD1. The V segment lost 1 base and the J segment 3 bases; nucleotides outside the gene matches: 3. Germline V CDR1 and CDR2: MNHNY, SVGAGI (reference sequence). The CDR3 has 15 amino acids. CDR3 nucleotide sequence: TGTGCCAGCAGTTACTTCGACAGGGTTGGAAACACCATATATTTT. This gives the protein CASSYFDRVGNTIYF.

The chain is built from TRBV18 and TRBJ1-5, with D perhaps matching TRBD1 (6 bases). Germline V gene lookup returns CDR1 KGHSH and CDR2 LQKENI. V lost 5 bases and J lost 8, with 10 bases in between. The CDR3 contains 12 residues. This CDR3 is CASSSGVKPQHF. In DNA, the CDR3 is TGTGCCAGCTCATCAGGGGTGAAGCCCCAGCATTTT.

The CDR3 reads CASSYLDSSYEQYF. The CDR3 nucleotides are TGTGCCAGCAGCTACCTGGACAGCTCCTACGAGCAGTACTTC. This chain joins TRBV5-8 and TRBJ2-7, with D possibly matching TRBD1 (6 bases). The ends were cut back, 3 bases at V and 0 bases at J, with 10 bases in the middle. This CDR3 contains 14 residues. Per the germline V gene, CDR1 is SGHTS and CDR2 is YDEGEE.

The chain joins TRBV2 to TRBJ2-5; 10 bases are shared with TRBD1. Per the germline V gene, CDR1 is SNHLY and CDR2 is FYNNEI. V was pared by 3 bases and J by 3 bases, with 4 bases of the junction left unmatched. The CDR3 loop spans 15 amino acids. The CDR3 reads CASSDPGTGEETQYF. In nucleotides, the CDR3 is TGTGCCAGCAGTGACCCCGGGACAGGGGAAGAGACCCAGTACTTC.

This chain joins TRBV5-4 and TRBJ2-5; D gene unclear. CDR1 and CDR2 (germline): SGHNT, YYREEE (reference sequence). The CDR3 length is 14 residues. Trimming pared 3 bases from V and 2 bases from J, leaving 11 bases between. The CDR3 region is CASSSRTLQETQYF. CDR3 nucleotides: TGTGCCAGCAGCTCACGCACGCTACAAGAGACCCAGTACTTC.

The chain combines TRBV5-1 with TRBJ2-5; 8 bases align to TRBD1. Germline V gives CDR1 SGHRS, CDR2 YFSETQ. The CDR3 spans 17 residues. Unmatched junction bases numbered 9, after V lost 0 bases and J lost 2 bases. The CDR3 nucleotides are TGCGCCAGCAGCTTGGGGTTGGCGACAGGGGTACAAGAGACCCAGTACTTC. It encodes CASSLGLATGVQETQYF.

The chain has TRBV5-4 and TRBJ1-1; D not certain. Germline V gene data show CDR1 as SGHNT and CDR2 as YYREEE (reference sequence). This CDR3 region has 16 residues. V gave up 0 bases and J gave up 4 bases, with 16 bases separating them. The CDR3 loop reads CASSLGLLTRGTEAFF. The CDR3 DNA is TGTGCCAGCAGCTTGGGGTTACTGACTCGGGGCACTGAAGCTTTCTTT.